This T cell receptor (beta chain) was documented in a study of T cells expressing NK-cell markers. Study overall: Serological testing identified seven of the eight sequenced donors as HCMV-seropositive and one as seronegative.

5'RACE template switching built TCR beta cDNA with unique molecular identifiers. After re-calling the 5' RACE reads, TCRdb lists one entry per CDR3 protein, DNA absent. This repertoire includes approximately 380,000 distinct CDR3 sequences. Study-wide results and caveats: In a handful of donors, dominant clonotypes made up about 25-60.1% of CD3+CD56-NKG2C+ cells. Dominant NKG2C+ clonotypes in roughly 6 donors made up roughly 1.0-7.5% of CD8+ T cells.

On this clonotype: As yet, its antigen is unknown.

The receptor's source is a man aged 18-75 years in good health. The sequenced sample consisted of blood T cells: a sorted CD56 or NKG2C T cell subset, CD4+ or CD8+ T cells, or bulk PBMC T cells (not recorded which).

The CDR3 reads CASSRDATYGYTF. This chain links TRBV6-1 with TRBJ1-2; TCRdb gives TRBD1 as the D gene, but with no DNA this cannot be confirmed. This CDR3 is 13 amino acids long. Germline V gene data show CDR1 as MNHNS and CDR2 as SASEGT.